The rows below give T cell receptor beta chains drawn from one sample of a study. MiXCR, run by TCRdb on the reads, gives a single entry per CDR3 protein. The table has 12,000 to 15,000 distinct CDR3 sequences, about 30% seen once. The sequenced material came from blood. These receptors came from a human donor. Each CDR3 is given without its conserved first and last residue. Each record gives: CDR3 protein, V gene, D gene. D genes are given only for firm matches.

CDR3: SARRTGPSSNSPLH
V: TRBV20-1
D: TRBD1

CDR3: ASRRGSGSHEQF
V: TRBV18
D: TRBD2

CDR3: SAIGGLAG
V: TRBV20-1
D: TRBD2

CDR3: ASSPPGPGSQPQH
V: TRBV18
D: NA

CDR3: ASSMESNSYEQY
V: TRBV18
D: NA

CDR3: SVSRSGEKLF
V: TRBV29-1
D: NA

CDR3: ASSLWTGGQETQY
V: TRBV7-6
D: NA

CDR3: SARGPQKDGYT
V: TRBV20-1
D: NA

CDR3: ASQPGTGGLYEQF
V: TRBV4-2
D: TRBD1

CDR3: ASSQGAEGLAGGDTQY
V: TRBV4-3
D: TRBD2

CDR3: AWSEQGLGET
V: TRBV30
D: NA

CDR3: SPGGPEQY
V: TRBV20-1
D: NA

CDR3: ASSQENPPPRTSQETQY
V: TRBV4-2
D: NA

CDR3: SAVDRGLSSSSYNEQF
V: TRBV20-1
D: TRBD1

CDR3: AWTAGDYEQY
V: TRBV30
D: TRBD2

CDR3: ASSHTTRAF
V: TRBV4-2
D: NA

CDR3: ASSQVLGGNQPQH
V: TRBV4-3
D: NA

CDR3: ASSQAPTGGGYT
V: TRBV4-2
D: TRBD1

CDR3: SVQGGDTEAF
V: TRBV29-1
D: NA

CDR3: ASRGVGLAITEQY
V: TRBV6-2/TRBV6-3
D: TRBD2

CDR3: SQVNGGTEAF
V: TRBV29-1
D: NA

CDR3: SVVEITEAF
V: TRBV29-1
D: NA

CDR3: SARVADGTDTQY
V: TRBV20-1
D: NA

CDR3: ASSQVSDLAKNIQY
V: TRBV4-3
D: NA

CDR3: ASTLGQGTEAF
V: TRBV7-9
D: TRBD1

CDR3: ASSQRDNAYNEQF
V: TRBV18
D: NA

CDR3: ASSQWLARPYEQY
V: TRBV4-2
D: NA

CDR3: ASSQEGRGANTEAF
V: TRBV4-3
D: NA

CDR3: ASSQEADRGLYGYT
V: TRBV4-3
D: TRBD1

CDR3: ASRHGGSDTEAF
V: TRBV3-1
D: NA

CDR3: ASSFFISYYEQY
V: TRBV5-1
D: NA

CDR3: ASSQGLVGKNIQY
V: TRBV4-3
D: NA

CDR3: ASSQGGGRSYEQY
V: TRBV4-2
D: NA

CDR3: ASSQDCRGGNEQF
V: TRBV4-3
D: NA

CDR3: ASSPRLAGKTGELF
V: TRBV5-1
D: TRBD2

CDR3: SVEDAVGAGAGEQF
V: TRBV29-1
D: TRBD2

CDR3: ASSQDQRESGAYNEQF
V: TRBV4-3
D: TRBD2

CDR3: ASSHPIAGGPAAEQF
V: TRBV4-3
D: TRBD2

CDR3: ASSPPGGQREGI
V: TRBV4-2
D: NA

CDR3: AWSLGQGVNSPLH
V: TRBV30
D: TRBD1

CDR3: ACAGGVIQPQH
V: TRBV30
D: TRBD1

CDR3: ASSEGQSTDTQY
V: TRBV6-1
D: NA

CDR3: ASSSSAGNNEQF
V: TRBV4-3
D: TRBD2